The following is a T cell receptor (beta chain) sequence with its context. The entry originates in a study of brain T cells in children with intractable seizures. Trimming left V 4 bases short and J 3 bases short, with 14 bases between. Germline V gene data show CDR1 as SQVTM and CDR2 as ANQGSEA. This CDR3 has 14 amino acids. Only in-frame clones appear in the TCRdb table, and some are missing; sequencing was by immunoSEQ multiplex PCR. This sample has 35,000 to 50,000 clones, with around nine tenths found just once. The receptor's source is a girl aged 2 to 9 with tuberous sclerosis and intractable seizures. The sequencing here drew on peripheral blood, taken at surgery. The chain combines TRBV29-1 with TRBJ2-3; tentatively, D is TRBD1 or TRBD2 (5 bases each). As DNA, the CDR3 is TGCAGCGTTGTCGGGACGCGGAGGACAGATACGCAGTATTTT. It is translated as CSVVGTRRTDTQYF.